These T cell receptor beta chains were read from a single sample in a study of molecular identifiers for immune sequencing clone quantification. TCRdb recomputed calls from the PCR reads with MiXCR, one row per CDR3 protein. In the table there are approximately 680,000 distinct CDR3 sequences, about 25% of which are singletons. The sequenced material came from naive CD8+ T cells from blood, with Jurkat cell RNA spiked in. The origin of the receptors is a human donor in good health. Some libraries in this study had Jurkat cell RNA spiked in. Each CDR3 is given with its conserved first and last residue. D genes are given only for firm matches. Some rows have no size entry. The others give once, few or many, or a class for an expanded clone.

J	size	D	V	DNA	CDR3
TRBJ2-1	-	-	TRBV27	TGTGCCAGCAGCGACAGGTTAAATGAGCAGTTCTTC	CASSDRLNEQFF
TRBJ2-7	many	-	TRBV6-2/TRBV6-3	TGTGCCAGCAGACCGGGACATCAGTACGAGCAGTACTTC	CASRPGHQYEQYF
TRBJ2-5	-	-	TRBV2	TGTGCCAGCAGTGAATTTCGGGAGCTGGAAGAGACCCAGTACTTC	CASSEFRELEETQYF
TRBJ1-5	many	-	TRBV6-1	TGTGCCAGCAGTGATCCCTACAGAGTGAATAGCAATCAGCCCCAGCATTTT	CASSDPYRVNSNQPQHF
TRBJ2-1	-	TRBD1	TRBV11-2	TGTGCCAGCACCCGACAGGGCTCCTACAATGAGCAGTTCTTC	CASTRQGSYNEQFF
TRBJ2-1	-	-	TRBV7-9	TGTGCCAGCAGCCCGGGGGATAGGAGCTCCTACAATGAGCAGTTCTTC	CASSPGDRSSYNEQFF
TRBJ2-6	-	-	TRBV19	TGTGCCAGTAGTATAGAGGGCAGTAAGCGCGTCCTGACTTTC	CASSIEGSKRVLTF
TRBJ2-5	few	-	TRBV7-8	TGTGCCAGCAGCACACACTACAGGGATGGGGGAGAGACCCAGTACTTC	CASSTHYRDGGETQYF
TRBJ1-6	few	-	TRBV7-9	TGTGCCAGCAGCTTAGTTTTAGGGAACAATTCACCCCTCCACTTT	CASSLVLGNNSPLHF
TRBJ2-1	-	-	TRBV28	TGTGCCAGCAGTTTCCCCCGAGCTGAGAGGGGCTCCTACAATGAGCAGTTCTTC	CASSFPRAERGSYNEQFF
TRBJ2-1	-	TRBD2	TRBV27	TGTGCCAGCAGTTTTAGCGGGGGCCTCAATGAGCAGTTCTTC	CASSFSGGLNEQFF
TRBJ2-7	many	-	TRBV5-4	TGTGCCAGCAGCTTGACAGGCCCAGTGAGCTCCTACGAGCAGTACTTC	CASSLTGPVSSYEQYF
TRBJ2-3	many	TRBD1	TRBV15	TGTGCCACCAGCCCTTCGACAGGGATGACAGATACGCAGTATTTT	CATSPSTGMTDTQYF
TRBJ2-7	-	-	TRBV27	TGTGCCAGCCACGGGAGCCACTACGAGCAGTACTTC	CASHGSHYEQYF
TRBJ1-1	many	-	TRBV20-1	TGCAGTGCTAGAGATCAGGGAGAAGCTTTCTTT	CSARDQGEAFF
TRBJ1-1	many	-	TRBV21-1	TGTGCCAGCAGCAAAGATTCCCAGGAAGAAGCTTTCTTT	CASSKDSQEEAFF
TRBJ2-7	few	TRBD2	TRBV27	TGTGCCAGCCGGACTAGCGGGAGTCTCCGCGAGCAGTACTTC	CASRTSGSLREQYF
TRBJ2-3	many	-	TRBV29-1	TGCAGCGTTCTAGCAGATACGCAGTATTTT	CSVLADTQYF
TRBJ2-3	-	TRBD1	TRBV11-3	TGTGCCAGCAGCTCTGACAGGGGACCACACACAGATACGCAGTATTTT	CASSSDRGPHTDTQYF
TRBJ2-7	-	-	TRBV15	TGTGCCACCAGCAGAGACTCGGGGGCCTACGAGCAGTACTTC	CATSRDSGAYEQYF
TRBJ2-7	-	TRBD2	TRBV7-9	TGTGCCAGCAGCTCGCCGGGACTAGCAGCGTACGAGCAGTACTTC	CASSSPGLAAYEQYF
TRBJ2-7	few	-	TRBV20-1	TGCAGTGCGAGGGCAGTGTCCTACGAGCAGTACTTC	CSARAVSYEQYF
TRBJ2-1	few	-	TRBV7-9	TGTGCCAGCAGCTTAGAGGTGAATGAGCAGTTCTTC	CASSLEVNEQFF
TRBJ2-1	-	-	TRBV27	TGTGCCAGCAGTTTGCCGGGATACGATGAGCAGTTCTTC	CASSLPGYDEQFF
TRBJ2-5	few	-	TRBV11-2	TGTGCCAGCAGCTTAGGCTTCGCCTATCAAGAGACCCAGTACTTC	CASSLGFAYQETQYF
TRBJ1-1	-	-	TRBV12-3/TRBV12-4	TGTGCCAGCAGAACTACGCAGGGGTACGGGGGGTCGGCTTTCTTT	CASRTTQGYGGSAFF
TRBJ2-5	-	-	TRBV13	TGTGCCAGCAGCGCTAGAGGGGGAGAAATGGAGACCCAGTACTTC	CASSARGGEMETQYF
TRBJ1-1	many	-	TRBV7-9	TGTGCCAGCAGCTTACCCGGCGACACTGAAGCTTTCTTT	CASSLPGDTEAFF
TRBJ2-2	-	TRBD2	TRBV3-1	TGTGCCAGCAACCAAGGGACTACCGACACCGGGGAGCTGTTTTTT	CASNQGTTDTGELFF
TRBJ1-4	-	TRBD1	TRBV9	TGTGCCAGCAGCACGGGACAGGCTAAAAATGAAAAACTGTTTTTT	CASSTGQAKNEKLFF
TRBJ1-1	few	-	TRBV20-1	TGCAGTGCAGAGACAGTGAACACTGAAGCTTTCTTT	CSAETVNTEAFF
TRBJ1-1	many	TRBD1	TRBV7-9	TGTGCCAGCAGACGGGACAGGGGGCCGTTGGACACTGAAGCTTTCTTT	CASRRDRGPLDTEAFF
TRBJ2-3	many	-	TRBV9	TGTGCCAGCAGCGTAGAGTTTTGGGGAGGCACAGATACGCAGTATTTT	CASSVEFWGGTDTQYF
TRBJ1-5	many	TRBD1	TRBV6-5	TGTGCCAGCAGTTATGGGCAGGGGGTTCAGCCCCAGCATTTT	CASSYGQGVQPQHF
TRBJ1-5	many	-	TRBV9	TGTGCCAGCAGCGTAGACGGGGTAAGCAATCAGCCCCAGCATTTT	CASSVDGVSNQPQHF
TRBJ2-7	many	-	TRBV20-1	TGCAGTGCTAGAGGGACGGATTCCTACGAGCAGTACTTC	CSARGTDSYEQYF